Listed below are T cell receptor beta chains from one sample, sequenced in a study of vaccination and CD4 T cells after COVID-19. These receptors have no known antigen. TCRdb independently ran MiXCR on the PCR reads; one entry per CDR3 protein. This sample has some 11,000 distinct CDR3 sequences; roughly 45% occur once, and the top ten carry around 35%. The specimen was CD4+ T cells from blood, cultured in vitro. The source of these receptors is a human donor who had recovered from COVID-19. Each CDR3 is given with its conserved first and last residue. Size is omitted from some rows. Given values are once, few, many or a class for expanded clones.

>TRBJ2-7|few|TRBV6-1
CASSGGQGAGEQYF
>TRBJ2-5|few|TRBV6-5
CASSYSKLAGAQETQYF
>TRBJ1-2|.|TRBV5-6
CASSLRPRGNYGYTF
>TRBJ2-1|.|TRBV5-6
CASSLAGGAVNEQFF
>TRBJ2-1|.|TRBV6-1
CAARRSSYNEQFF
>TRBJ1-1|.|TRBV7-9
CASSLAPDVNTEAFF
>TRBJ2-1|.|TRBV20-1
CSAPHYSNNEQFF
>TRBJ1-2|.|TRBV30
CAWSEQGARGGYTF
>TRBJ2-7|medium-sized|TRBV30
CAWRRGRGTYEQYF
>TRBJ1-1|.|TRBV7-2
CASSALPGPGVNTEAFF
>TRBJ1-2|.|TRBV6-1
CASSRYDTGEYGYTF
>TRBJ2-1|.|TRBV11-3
CASSPYIRGDPYNEQFF
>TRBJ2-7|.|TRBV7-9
CASSLALAVGQYF
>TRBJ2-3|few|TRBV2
CASSEGGIDTQYF
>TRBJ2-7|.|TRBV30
CAWSVSTLGTDSYEQYF
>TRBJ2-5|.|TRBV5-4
CASSQERGETQYF
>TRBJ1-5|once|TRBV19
CASSGQVTNQPQHF
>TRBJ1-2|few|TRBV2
CASRGPNWDRRGYTF
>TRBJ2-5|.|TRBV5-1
CASSFRTGEETQYF
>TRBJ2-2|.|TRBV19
CASRGLAGNTGELFF
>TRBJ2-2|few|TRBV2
CASSYLAEKTGELFF
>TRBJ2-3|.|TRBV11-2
CATAVGATDTQYF
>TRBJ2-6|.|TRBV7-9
CASSLITSSGANVLTF
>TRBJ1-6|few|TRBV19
CASSIGGQGTLHF
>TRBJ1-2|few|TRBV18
CASSPRARYYGYTF
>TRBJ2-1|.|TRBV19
CASSTLAGGAREQFF
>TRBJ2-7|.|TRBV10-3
CAISGTGVTYEQYF
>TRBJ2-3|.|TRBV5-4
CASSFFDRDSTAQYF
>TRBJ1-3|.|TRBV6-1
CASTGRTHGNTIYF
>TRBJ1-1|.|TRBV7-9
CASSSAVSNTEAFF
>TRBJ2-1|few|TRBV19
CASSIRPGTSGPYNEQFF
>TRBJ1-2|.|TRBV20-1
CSARDGSDFTNGYTF
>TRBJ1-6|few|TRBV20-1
CSARDRGRSYNSPLHF
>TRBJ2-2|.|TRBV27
CASSLSVPLNTGELFF
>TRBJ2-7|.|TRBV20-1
CSASPSGSSYEQYF
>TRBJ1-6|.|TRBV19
CASRPFGRQANSPLHF
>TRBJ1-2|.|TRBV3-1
CASSQAGYGYTF
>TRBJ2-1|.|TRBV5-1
CASSLGDKGNEQFF
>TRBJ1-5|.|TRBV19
CASSILTESGNQPQHF
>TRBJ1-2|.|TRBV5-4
CASSLLGQGNYGYTF
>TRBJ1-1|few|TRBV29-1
CSGTGTGTAEAFF